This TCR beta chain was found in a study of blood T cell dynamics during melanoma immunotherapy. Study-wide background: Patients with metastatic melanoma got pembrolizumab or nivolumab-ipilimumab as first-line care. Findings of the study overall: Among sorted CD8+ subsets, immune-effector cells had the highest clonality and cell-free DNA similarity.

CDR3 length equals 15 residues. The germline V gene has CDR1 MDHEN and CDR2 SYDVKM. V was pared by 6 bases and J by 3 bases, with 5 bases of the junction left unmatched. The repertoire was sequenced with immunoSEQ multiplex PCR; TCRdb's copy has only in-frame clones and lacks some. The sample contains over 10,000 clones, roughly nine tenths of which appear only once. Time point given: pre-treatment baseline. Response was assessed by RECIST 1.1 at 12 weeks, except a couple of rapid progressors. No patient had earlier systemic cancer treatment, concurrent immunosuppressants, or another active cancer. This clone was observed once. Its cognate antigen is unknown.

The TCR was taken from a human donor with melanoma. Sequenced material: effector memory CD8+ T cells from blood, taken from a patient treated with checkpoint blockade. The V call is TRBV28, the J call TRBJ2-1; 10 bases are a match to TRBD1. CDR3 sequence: CASSSGTGVYNEQFF. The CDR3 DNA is TGTGCCAGCAGCTCCGGGACAGGGGTCTACAATGAGCAGTTCTTC.